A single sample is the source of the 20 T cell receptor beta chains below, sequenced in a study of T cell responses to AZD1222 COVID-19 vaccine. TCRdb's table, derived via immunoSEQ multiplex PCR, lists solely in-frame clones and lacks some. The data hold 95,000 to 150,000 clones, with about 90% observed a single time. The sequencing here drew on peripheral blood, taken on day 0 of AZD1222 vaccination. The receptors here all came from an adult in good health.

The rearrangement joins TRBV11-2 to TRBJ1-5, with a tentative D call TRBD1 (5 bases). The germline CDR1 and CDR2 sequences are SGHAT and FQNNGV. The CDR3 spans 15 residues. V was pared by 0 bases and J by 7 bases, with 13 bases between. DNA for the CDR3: TGTGCCAGCAGCTTAGATCTGGCCGGGGGGCAGCCCCAGCATTTT. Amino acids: CASSLDLAGGQPQHF. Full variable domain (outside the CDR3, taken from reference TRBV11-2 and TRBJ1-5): EAGVAQSPRYKIIEKRQSVAFWCNPISGHATLYWYQQILGQGPKLLIQFQNNGVVDDSQLPKDRFSAERLKGVDSTLKIQPAKLEDSAVYLCASSLDLAGGQPQHFGDGTRLSIL.

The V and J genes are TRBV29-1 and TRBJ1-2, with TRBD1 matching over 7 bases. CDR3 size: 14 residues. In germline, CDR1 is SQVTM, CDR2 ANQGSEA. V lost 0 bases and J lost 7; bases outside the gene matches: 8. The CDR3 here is CSVEEAGTASGYTF. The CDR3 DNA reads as TGCAGCGTTGAAGAGGCCGGGACAGCTTCTGGCTACACCTTC.

CDR3: CASGASGIGELFF. CDR3 nucleotide sequence: TGCGCCAGCGGGGCTAGCGGGATTGGGGAGCTGTTTTTT. V gene TRBV10-1 combines with J gene TRBJ2-2; 9 bases are shared with TRBD2. Germline V gene lookup returns CDR1 WNHNN and CDR2 SYGVQD (reference sequence). The CDR3 runs to 13 residues. The V and J ends lost 8 bases and 8 bases, in that order; junction bases with no gene match: 6.

CDR3 nucleotides: TGTGCCAGCAGTGAATGGGAGGGGGCATCAGGGGGCTACACCTTC. Translation: CASSEWEGASGGYTF. The V gene is TRBV25-1, the J gene TRBJ1-2, with TRBD1 matching over 7 bases. This CDR3 spans 15 amino acids. Trimming removed 1 base from V and 8 bases from J; junction bases left unmatched: 10. Per germline, CDR1 MGHDK and CDR2 SYGVNS.

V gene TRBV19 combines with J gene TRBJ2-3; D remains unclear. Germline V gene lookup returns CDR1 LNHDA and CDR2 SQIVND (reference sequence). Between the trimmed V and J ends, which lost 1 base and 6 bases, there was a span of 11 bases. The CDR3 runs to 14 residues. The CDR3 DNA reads TGTGCCAGTAGTATAGGGGCTGGGTTGGATACGCAGTATTTT. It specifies CASSIGAGLDTQYF.

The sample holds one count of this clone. Written as DNA, the CDR3 is TGTGCCAGCGCCCCCGGACAGCTCAATGAGCAGTTCTTC. It yields the protein CASAPGQLNEQFF. The chain recombines TRBV27 with TRBJ2-1; D might be TRBD1 (6 bases). Germline assignment: CDR1 MNHEY and CDR2 SMNVEV (reference sequence). Trimming pared 8 bases from V and 6 bases from J, leaving 14 bases between. This CDR3 comprises 13 residues.

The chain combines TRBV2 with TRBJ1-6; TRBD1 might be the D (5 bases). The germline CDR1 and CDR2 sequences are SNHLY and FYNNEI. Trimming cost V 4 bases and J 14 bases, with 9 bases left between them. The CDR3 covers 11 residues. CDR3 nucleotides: TGTGCCAGCAGTGTACAGGTCACCCTCCACTTT. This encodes CASSVQVTLHF.

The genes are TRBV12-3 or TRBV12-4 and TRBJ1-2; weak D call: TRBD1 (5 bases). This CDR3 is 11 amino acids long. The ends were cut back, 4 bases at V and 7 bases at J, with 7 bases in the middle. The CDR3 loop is CASSSGGGYTF. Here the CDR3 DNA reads TGTGCCAGCAGTTCGGGGGGTGGCTACACCTTC.

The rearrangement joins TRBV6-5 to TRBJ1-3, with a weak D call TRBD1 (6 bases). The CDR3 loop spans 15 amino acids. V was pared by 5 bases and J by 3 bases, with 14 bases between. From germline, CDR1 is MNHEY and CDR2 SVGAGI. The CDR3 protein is CASSPTRTVGNTIYF. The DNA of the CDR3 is TGTGCCAGCAGTCCGACGCGGACAGTTGGAAACACCATATATTTT.

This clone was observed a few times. The CDR3: CASSPLGGAGTEAFF. Here the CDR3 DNA reads TGTGCCAGCTCACCCCTAGGAGGCGCGGGTACTGAAGCTTTCTTT. The rearrangement joins TRBV18 to TRBJ1-1, with D hard to call. The CDR3 sequence is 15 residues long. Looked up from germline, CDR1 is KGHSH and CDR2 is LQKENI. Trimming removed 3 bases from V and 5 bases from J, with 16 bases in between.

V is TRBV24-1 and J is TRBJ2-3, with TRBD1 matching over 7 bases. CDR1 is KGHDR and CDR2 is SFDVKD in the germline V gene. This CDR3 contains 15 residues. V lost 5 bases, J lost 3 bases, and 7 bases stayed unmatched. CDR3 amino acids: CATSVAGRGTDTQYF. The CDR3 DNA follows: TGTGCCACCAGTGTCGCAGGCAGGGGGACAGATACGCAGTATTTT.

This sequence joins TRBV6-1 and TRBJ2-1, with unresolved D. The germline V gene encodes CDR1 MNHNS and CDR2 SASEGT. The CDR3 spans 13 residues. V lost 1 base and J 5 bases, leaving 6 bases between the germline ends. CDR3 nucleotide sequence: TGTGCCAGCAGTGAAGTGGGGAACAATGAGCAGTTCTTC. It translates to CASSEVGNNEQFF.

The CDR3 DNA is TGTGCCAGCAGCTCCCGACCGCGGGCTGAGCAGTTCTTC. It codes for CASSSRPRAEQFF. The chain carries TRBV7-3 and TRBJ2-1, with D possibly TRBD2 on 5 matching bases. The germline CDR1 and CDR2 sequences are SGHTA and FQGTGA. This CDR3 spans 13 amino acids. Deletions cut 4 bases from V and 9 bases from J, with 13 bases between.

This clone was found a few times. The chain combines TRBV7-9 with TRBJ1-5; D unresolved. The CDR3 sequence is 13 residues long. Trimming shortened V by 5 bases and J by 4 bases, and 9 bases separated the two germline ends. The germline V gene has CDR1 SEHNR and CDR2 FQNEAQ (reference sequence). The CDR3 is CASSLDTNQPQHF. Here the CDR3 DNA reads TGTGCCAGCAGCCTCGACACGAATCAGCCCCAGCATTTT. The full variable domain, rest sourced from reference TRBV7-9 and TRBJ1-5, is DTGVSQNPRHKITKRGQNVTFRCDPISEHNRLYWYRQTLGQGPEFLTYFQNEAQLEKSRLLSDRFSAERPKGSFSTLEIQRTEQGDSAMYLCASSLDTNQPQHFGDGTRLSIL.

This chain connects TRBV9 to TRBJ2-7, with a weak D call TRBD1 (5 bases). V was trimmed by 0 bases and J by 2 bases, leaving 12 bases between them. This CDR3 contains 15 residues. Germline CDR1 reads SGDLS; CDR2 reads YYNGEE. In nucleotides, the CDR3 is TGTGCCAGCAGCGTAGGTCCCGACAGAACCTACGAGCAGTACTTC. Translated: CASSVGPDRTYEQYF.

The chain's CDR3 is CASSVDGNTEAFF. The CDR3 coding sequence is TGTGCCAGCAGCGTAGACGGGAACACTGAAGCTTTCTTT. This chain connects TRBV9 to TRBJ1-1; D is undetermined. CDR1 and CDR2 (germline): SGDLS, YYNGEE. Deletions cut 0 bases from V and 1 base from J, with 4 bases between. The CDR3 has 13 amino acids.

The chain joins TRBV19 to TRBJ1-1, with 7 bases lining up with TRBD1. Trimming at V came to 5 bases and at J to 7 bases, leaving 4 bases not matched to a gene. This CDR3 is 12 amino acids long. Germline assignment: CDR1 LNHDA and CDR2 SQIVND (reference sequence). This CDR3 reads CASSPGTVEAFF. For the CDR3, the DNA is TGTGCCAGTAGTCCCGGGACAGTTGAAGCTTTCTTT.

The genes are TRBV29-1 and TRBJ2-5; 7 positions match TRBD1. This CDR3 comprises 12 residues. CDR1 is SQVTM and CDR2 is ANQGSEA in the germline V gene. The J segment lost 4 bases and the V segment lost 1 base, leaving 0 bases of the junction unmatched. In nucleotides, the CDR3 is TGCAGCGTTGAAGGGACAGGAGAGACCCAGTACTTC. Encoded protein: CSVEGTGETQYF.

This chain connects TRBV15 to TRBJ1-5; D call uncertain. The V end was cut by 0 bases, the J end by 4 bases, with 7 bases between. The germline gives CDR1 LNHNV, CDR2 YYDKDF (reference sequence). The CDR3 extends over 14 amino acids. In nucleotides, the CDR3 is TGTGCCACCAGCAGAGATAGATCTAATCAGCCCCAGCATTTT. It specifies CATSRDRSNQPQHF.

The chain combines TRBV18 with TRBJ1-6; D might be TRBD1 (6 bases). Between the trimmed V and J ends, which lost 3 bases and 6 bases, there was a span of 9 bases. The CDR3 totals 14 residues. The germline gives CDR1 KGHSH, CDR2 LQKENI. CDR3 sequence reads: CASSPGQSNSPLHF. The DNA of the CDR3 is TGTGCCAGCTCACCTGGACAGAGTAATTCACCCCTCCACTTT.